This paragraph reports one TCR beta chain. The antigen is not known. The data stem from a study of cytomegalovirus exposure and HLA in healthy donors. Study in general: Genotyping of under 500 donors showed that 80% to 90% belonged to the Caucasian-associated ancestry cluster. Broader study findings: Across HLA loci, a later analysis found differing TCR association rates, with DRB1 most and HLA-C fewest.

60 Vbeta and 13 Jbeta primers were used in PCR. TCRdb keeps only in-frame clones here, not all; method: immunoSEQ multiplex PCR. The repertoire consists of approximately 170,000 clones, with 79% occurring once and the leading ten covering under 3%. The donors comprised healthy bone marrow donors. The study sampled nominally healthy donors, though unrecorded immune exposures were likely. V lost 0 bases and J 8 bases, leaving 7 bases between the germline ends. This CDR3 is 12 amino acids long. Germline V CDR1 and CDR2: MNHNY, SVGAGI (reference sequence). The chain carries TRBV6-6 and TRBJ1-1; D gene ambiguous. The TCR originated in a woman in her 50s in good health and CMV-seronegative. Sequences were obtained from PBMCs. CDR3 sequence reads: CASSYSRLEAFF. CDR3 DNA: TGTGCCAGCAGTTACTCGAGACTCGAAGCTTTCTTT.